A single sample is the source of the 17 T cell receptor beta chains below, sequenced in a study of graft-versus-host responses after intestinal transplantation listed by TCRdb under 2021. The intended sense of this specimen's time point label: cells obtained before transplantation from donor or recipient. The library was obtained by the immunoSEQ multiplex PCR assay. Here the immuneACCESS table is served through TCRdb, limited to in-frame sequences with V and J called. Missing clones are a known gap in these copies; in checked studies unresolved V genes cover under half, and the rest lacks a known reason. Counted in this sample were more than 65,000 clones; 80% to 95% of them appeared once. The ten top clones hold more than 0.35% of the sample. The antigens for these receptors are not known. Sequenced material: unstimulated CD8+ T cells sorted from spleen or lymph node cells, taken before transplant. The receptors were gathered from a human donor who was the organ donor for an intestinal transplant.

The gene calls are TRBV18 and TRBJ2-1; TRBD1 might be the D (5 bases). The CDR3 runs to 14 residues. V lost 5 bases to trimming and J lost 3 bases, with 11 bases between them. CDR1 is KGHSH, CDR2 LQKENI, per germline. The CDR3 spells CASSDSSGYNEQFF. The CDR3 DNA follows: TGTGCCAGCTCAGACAGTTCAGGCTACAATGAGCAGTTCTTC.

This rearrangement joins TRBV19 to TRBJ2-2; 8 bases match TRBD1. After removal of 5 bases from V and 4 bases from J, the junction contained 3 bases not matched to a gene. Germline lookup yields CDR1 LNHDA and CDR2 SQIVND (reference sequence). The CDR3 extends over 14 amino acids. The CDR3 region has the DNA TGTGCCAGTAGTGGACAGGGACGCACCGGGGAGCTGTTTTTT. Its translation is CASSGQGRTGELFF.

CDR3 residues: CASSYSASNEKLFF. For the CDR3, the DNA is TGTGCCAGCAGTTATTCCGCGTCTAATGAAAAACTGTTTTTT. The rearrangement joins TRBV27 to TRBJ1-4; the D is unclear. CDR3 length: 14 residues. Germline CDR1 and CDR2: MNHEY and SMNVEV (reference sequence). V lost 4 bases to trimming and J lost 3 bases, with 9 bases between them.

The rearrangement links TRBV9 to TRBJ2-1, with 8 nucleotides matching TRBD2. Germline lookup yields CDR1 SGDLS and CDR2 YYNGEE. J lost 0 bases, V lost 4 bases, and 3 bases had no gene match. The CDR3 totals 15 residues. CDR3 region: CASSLGTSSYNEQFF. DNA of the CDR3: TGTGCCAGCAGCCTAGGGACTAGCTCCTACAATGAGCAGTTCTTC.

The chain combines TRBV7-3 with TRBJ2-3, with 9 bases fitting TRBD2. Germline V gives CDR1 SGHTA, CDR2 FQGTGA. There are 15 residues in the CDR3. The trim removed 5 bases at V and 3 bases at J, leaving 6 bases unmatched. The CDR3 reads CASSPQRGATDTQYF. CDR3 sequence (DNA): TGTGCCAGCAGCCCCCAGCGGGGGGCAACAGATACGCAGTATTTT.

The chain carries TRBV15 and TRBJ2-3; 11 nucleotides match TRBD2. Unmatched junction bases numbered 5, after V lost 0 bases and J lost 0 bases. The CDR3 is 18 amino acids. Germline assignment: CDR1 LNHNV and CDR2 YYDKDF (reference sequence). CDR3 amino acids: CATSRDVLAGGSTDTQYF. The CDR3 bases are TGTGCCACCAGCAGAGATGTCCTAGCGGGGGGTAGCACAGATACGCAGTATTTT.

CDR3 sequence (DNA): TGCGCCAGCAGCCAAGGGCCCAGCGGGGGTTGGGATACGCAGTATTTT. It is translated as CASSQGPSGGWDTQYF. The V and J genes are TRBV4-3 and TRBJ2-3; TRBD2 matches 8 bases. V lost 1 base and J lost 6; bases outside the gene matches: 9. Germline CDR1 reads LGHNA; CDR2 reads YSLEER. There are 16 residues in the CDR3.

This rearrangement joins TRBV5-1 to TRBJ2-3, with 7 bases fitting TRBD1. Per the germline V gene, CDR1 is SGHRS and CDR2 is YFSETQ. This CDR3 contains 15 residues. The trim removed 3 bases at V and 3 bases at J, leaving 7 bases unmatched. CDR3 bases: TGCGCCAGCAGCTCCCGACAGGGTGCAACAGATACGCAGTATTTT. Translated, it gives CASSSRQGATDTQYF.

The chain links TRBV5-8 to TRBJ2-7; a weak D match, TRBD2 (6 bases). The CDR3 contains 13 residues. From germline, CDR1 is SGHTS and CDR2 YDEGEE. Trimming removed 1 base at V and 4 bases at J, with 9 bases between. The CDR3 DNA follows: TGTGCCAGCAGCTTGATACTAGCTTACGAGCAGTACTTC. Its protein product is CASSLILAYEQYF.

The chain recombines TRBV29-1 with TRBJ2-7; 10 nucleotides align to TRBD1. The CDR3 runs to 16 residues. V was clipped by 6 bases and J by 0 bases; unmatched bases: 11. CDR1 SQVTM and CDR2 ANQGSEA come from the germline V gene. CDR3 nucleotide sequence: TGCAGCGTCATTCTCGAGGGACAGGGGAGCTCCTACGAGCAGTACTTC. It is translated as CSVILEGQGSSYEQYF.

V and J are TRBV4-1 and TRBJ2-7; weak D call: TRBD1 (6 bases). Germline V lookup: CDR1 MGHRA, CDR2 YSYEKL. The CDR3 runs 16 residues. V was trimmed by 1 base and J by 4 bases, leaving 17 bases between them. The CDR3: CASSQVMGHLIYEQYF. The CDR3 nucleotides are TGCGCCAGCAGCCAAGTTATGGGACACTTAATATACGAGCAGTACTTC.

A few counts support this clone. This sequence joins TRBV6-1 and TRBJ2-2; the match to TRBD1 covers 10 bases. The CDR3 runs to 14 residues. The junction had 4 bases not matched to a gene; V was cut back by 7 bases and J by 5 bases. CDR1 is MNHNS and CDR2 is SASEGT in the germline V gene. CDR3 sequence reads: CASNRDRGTGELFF. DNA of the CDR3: TGTGCCAGCAACCGGGACAGGGGTACCGGGGAGCTGTTTTTT.

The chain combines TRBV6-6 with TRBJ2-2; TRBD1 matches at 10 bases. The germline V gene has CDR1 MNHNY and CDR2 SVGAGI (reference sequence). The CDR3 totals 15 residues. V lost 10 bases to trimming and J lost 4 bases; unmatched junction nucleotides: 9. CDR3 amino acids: CATLRDRGLTGELFF. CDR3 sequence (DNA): TGTGCCACCCTCCGGGACAGGGGTCTCACCGGGGAGCTGTTTTTT.

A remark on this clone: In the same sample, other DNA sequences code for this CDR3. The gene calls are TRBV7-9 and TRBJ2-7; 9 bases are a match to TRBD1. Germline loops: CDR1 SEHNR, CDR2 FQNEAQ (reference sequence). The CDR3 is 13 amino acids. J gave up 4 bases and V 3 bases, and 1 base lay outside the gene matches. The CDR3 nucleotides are TGTGCCAGCAGCTTCGACAGGGGGTACGAGCAGTACTTC. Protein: CASSFDRGYEQYF.

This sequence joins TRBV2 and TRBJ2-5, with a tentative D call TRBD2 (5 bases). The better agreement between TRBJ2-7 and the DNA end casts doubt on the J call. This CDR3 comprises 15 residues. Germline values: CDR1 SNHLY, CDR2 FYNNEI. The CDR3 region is CASSDEGPLFYEQYF. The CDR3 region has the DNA TGTGCCAGCAGTGATGAGGGTCCTCTCTTCTACGAGCAGTACTTC.

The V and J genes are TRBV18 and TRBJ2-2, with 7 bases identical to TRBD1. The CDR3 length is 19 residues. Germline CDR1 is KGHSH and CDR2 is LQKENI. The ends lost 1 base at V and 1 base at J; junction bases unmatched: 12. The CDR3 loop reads CASSPRGLTGERNTGELFF. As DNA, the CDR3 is TGTGCCAGCTCACCACGTGGGCTTACAGGGGAGCGGAACACCGGGGAGCTGTTTTTT.

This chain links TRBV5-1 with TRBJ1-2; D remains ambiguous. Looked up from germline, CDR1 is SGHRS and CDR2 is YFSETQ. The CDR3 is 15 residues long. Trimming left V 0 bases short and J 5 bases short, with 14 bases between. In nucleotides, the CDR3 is TGCGCCAGCAGCTTGGAACAGCCCTTTGGGTATGGCTACACCTTC. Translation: CASSLEQPFGYGYTF.